These T cell receptor beta chains were read from a single sample in a study of T cell responses to AZD1222 COVID-19 vaccine. TCRdb keeps only in-frame clones here, not all; method: immunoSEQ multiplex PCR. The sample carries approximately 170,000 clones, around 90% recorded once. The sequenced sample was peripheral blood, obtained 28 days after the second AZD1222 dose. Receptor source: an adult who received the AZD1222 COVID-19 vaccine. Both conserved end residues are part of each CDR3. D genes are given only for firm matches. For some rows the clone size is stated as once, few or many, or as a class when expanded; others skip it.

V gene: TRBV9; J gene: TRBJ2-1; clone size: .; D gene: TRBD2; CDR3 DNA: TGTGCCAGCAGCCCAGGAGGGAGGGATCACAATGAGCAGTTCTTC; CDR3 protein: CASSPGGRDHNEQFF
V gene: TRBV19; J gene: TRBJ1-2; clone size: .; D gene: .; CDR3 DNA: TGTGCCAGTAGTCTATGGGGGGGGAATTATGGCTACACCTTC; CDR3 protein: CASSLWGGNYGYTF
V gene: TRBV28; J gene: TRBJ1-1; clone size: .; D gene: .; CDR3 DNA: TGTGCCAGCACCGAAGGAATAATGAACACTGAAGCTTTCTTT; CDR3 protein: CASTEGIMNTEAFF
V gene: TRBV27; J gene: TRBJ2-3; clone size: .; D gene: .; CDR3 DNA: TGTGCCAGCAGTCCCAGCGCTACAGATACGCAGTATTTT; CDR3 protein: CASSPSATDTQYF
V gene: TRBV18; J gene: TRBJ1-3; clone size: .; D gene: .; CDR3 DNA: TGTGCCAGCTCACCATCGAGGGTCGAAATCTCTGGAAACACCATATATTTT; CDR3 protein: CASSPSRVEISGNTIYF
V gene: TRBV3-1/TRBV3-2; J gene: TRBJ1-2; clone size: .; D gene: .; CDR3 DNA: TGTGCCAGCAGCCGTCGCGGCCAGGGCAGCACCTTC; CDR3 protein: CASSRRGQGSTF
V gene: TRBV3-1/TRBV3-2; J gene: TRBJ2-3; clone size: .; D gene: .; CDR3 DNA: TGTGCCAGCAGCTCAACGAGCCGGGGGTCTTGGGGAGATACGCAGTATTTT; CDR3 protein: CASSSTSRGSWGDTQYF
V gene: TRBV19; J gene: TRBJ2-7; clone size: .; D gene: .; CDR3 DNA: TGTGCCAGTAGTATAGATTCGGCAGACGATCGTCGGGAGCAGTACTTC; CDR3 protein: CASSIDSADDRREQYF
V gene: TRBV12-3/TRBV12-4; J gene: TRBJ2-7; clone size: .; D gene: .; CDR3 DNA: TGTGCCAGCGCCGACTCGGGCGCCTACGAGCAGTACTTC; CDR3 protein: CASADSGAYEQYF
V gene: TRBV29-1; J gene: TRBJ1-3; clone size: .; D gene: .; CDR3 DNA: TGCAGCGTTGTAACCTTGGACGACAGGTCTGGAAACACCATATATTTT; CDR3 protein: CSVVTLDDRSGNTIYF
V gene: TRBV3-1/TRBV3-2; J gene: TRBJ2-3; clone size: .; D gene: TRBD2; CDR3 DNA: TGTGCCAGCAGTGGACTAGCCCGAACAGATACGCAGTATTTT; CDR3 protein: CASSGLARTDTQYF
V gene: TRBV12-3/TRBV12-4; J gene: TRBJ2-1; clone size: .; D gene: .; CDR3 DNA: TGTGCCACCAGGGACCGATCCTACAATGAGCAGTTCTTC; CDR3 protein: CATRDRSYNEQFF
V gene: TRBV7-9; J gene: TRBJ2-6; clone size: .; D gene: .; CDR3 DNA: TGTGCCAGCAGCTTGGGCTCTGGGGCCAACGTCCTGACTTTC; CDR3 protein: CASSLGSGANVLTF
V gene: TRBV7-6; J gene: TRBJ1-3; clone size: .; D gene: .; CDR3 DNA: TGTGCCAGCAGCTTAGGTAGAACTGGAAACACCATATATTTT; CDR3 protein: CASSLGRTGNTIYF
V gene: TRBV27; J gene: TRBJ2-1; clone size: .; D gene: TRBD1; CDR3 DNA: TGTGCCAGCAGCGGACAGGGATCCTACAATGAGCAGTTCTTC; CDR3 protein: CASSGQGSYNEQFF
V gene: TRBV6-5; J gene: TRBJ1-2; clone size: .; D gene: .; CDR3 DNA: TGTGCCAGCAGACGGGGTTCACTATGGAGCTACACCTTC; CDR3 protein: CASRRGSLWSYTF
V gene: TRBV14; J gene: TRBJ2-2; clone size: .; D gene: .; CDR3 DNA: TGTGCCAGCAGCCAAGTGGTCGGGAACACCGGGGAGCTGTTTTTT; CDR3 protein: CASSQVVGNTGELFF
V gene: TRBV4-1; J gene: TRBJ2-1; clone size: .; D gene: TRBD1; CDR3 DNA: TGCGCCAGCAGCCAACGAGCCGGGACAGGGGGTAATGAGCAGTTCTTC; CDR3 protein: CASSQRAGTGGNEQFF
V gene: TRBV15; J gene: TRBJ2-7; clone size: .; D gene: TRBD1; CDR3 DNA: TGTGCCACCAGCAGAGATGGGACAGGGGATCTCCACGAGCAGTACTTC; CDR3 protein: CATSRDGTGDLHEQYF
V gene: TRBV5-1; J gene: TRBJ1-3; clone size: .; D gene: .; CDR3 DNA: TGCGCCAGCAGCTTGGAAGGACTAAGTGGAAACACCATATATTTT; CDR3 protein: CASSLEGLSGNTIYF
V gene: TRBV3-1/TRBV3-2; J gene: TRBJ2-3; clone size: .; D gene: .; CDR3 DNA: TGTGCCAGCAGCCAAGTAACAGGTACAGATACGCAGTATTTT; CDR3 protein: CASSQVTGTDTQYF
V gene: TRBV18; J gene: TRBJ2-3; clone size: .; D gene: .; CDR3 DNA: TGTGCCAGCTCACCACCGTCTTCGAGGAACACAGATACGCAGTATTTT; CDR3 protein: CASSPPSSRNTDTQYF
V gene: TRBV7-2; J gene: TRBJ2-1; clone size: .; D gene: TRBD1; CDR3 DNA: TGTGCCAGCAGCTTCCAGGGGGCCCACAATGAGCAGTTCTTC; CDR3 protein: CASSFQGAHNEQFF
V gene: TRBV30; J gene: TRBJ1-1; clone size: few; D gene: .; CDR3 DNA: TGTGCCTGGAGTGTAGATTTGAACACTGAAGCTTTCTTT; CDR3 protein: CAWSVDLNTEAFF
V gene: TRBV2; J gene: TRBJ1-1; clone size: .; D gene: .; CDR3 DNA: TGTGCCAGCTTGAGGGGTTTAAACACTGAAGCTTTCTTT; CDR3 protein: CASLRGLNTEAFF
V gene: TRBV5-1; J gene: TRBJ2-7; clone size: .; D gene: .; CDR3 DNA: TGCGCCAGCAGCTTTTATCCGATAAGCTCCTACGAGCAGTACTTC; CDR3 protein: CASSFYPISSYEQYF
V gene: TRBV9; J gene: TRBJ2-3; clone size: .; D gene: .; CDR3 DNA: TGTGCCAGCAGCGTAGCTACGGGGACACCCACGGATACGCAGTATTTT; CDR3 protein: CASSVATGTPTDTQYF
V gene: TRBV4-1; J gene: TRBJ1-4; clone size: .; D gene: .; CDR3 DNA: TGCGCCAGCAGCCAAGGGCCCGGAGGAATCGGTGAAAAACTGTTTTTT; CDR3 protein: CASSQGPGGIGEKLFF
V gene: TRBV6-1; J gene: TRBJ1-5; clone size: .; D gene: .; CDR3 DNA: TGTGCCAGCAGTGATACTGGCGGACAGCCCCAGCATTTT; CDR3 protein: CASSDTGGQPQHF
V gene: TRBV6-5; J gene: TRBJ1-1; clone size: .; D gene: .; CDR3 DNA: TGTGCCAGCTTAAGTCCCCCTAATGAAGCTTTCTTT; CDR3 protein: CASLSPPNEAFF
V gene: TRBV10-3; J gene: TRBJ1-1; clone size: .; D gene: TRBD1; CDR3 DNA: TGTGCCATCAGTGCTTCGGACAGGTCCAACACTGAAGCTTTCTTT; CDR3 protein: CAISASDRSNTEAFF
V gene: TRBV5-1; J gene: TRBJ2-7; clone size: .; D gene: .; CDR3 DNA: TGCGCCAGCAGCTTTGAACAGAGAACCTACGAGCAGTACTTC; CDR3 protein: CASSFEQRTYEQYF
V gene: TRBV25-1; J gene: TRBJ1-5; clone size: .; D gene: TRBD1; CDR3 DNA: TGTGCCAGCAGTGGAGGGGGCGGTCAGCCCCAGCATTTT; CDR3 protein: CASSGGGGQPQHF
V gene: TRBV20-1; J gene: TRBJ1-6; clone size: .; D gene: .; CDR3 DNA: TGCAGTGCTAGTTCGTGGCCGGTCCTTAATTCACCCCTCCACTTT; CDR3 protein: CSASSWPVLNSPLHF
V gene: TRBV5-5; J gene: TRBJ1-2; clone size: .; D gene: .; CDR3 DNA: TGTGCCAGCAGCTTGGAGGGCTATGGCTACACCTTC; CDR3 protein: CASSLEGYGYTF
V gene: TRBV2; J gene: TRBJ2-7; clone size: .; D gene: .; CDR3 DNA: TGTGCCAGCAGTGATTTATGGTCAGGGGAGTGGGACGAGCAGTACTTC; CDR3 protein: CASSDLWSGEWDEQYF
V gene: TRBV3-1/TRBV3-2; J gene: TRBJ2-5; clone size: .; D gene: .; CDR3 DNA: TGTGCCAGCAGCCACCCTAGCGACTCGGGGGAGACCCAGTACTTC; CDR3 protein: CASSHPSDSGETQYF
V gene: TRBV5-4; J gene: TRBJ2-7; clone size: once; D gene: .; CDR3 DNA: TGTGCCAGCAGCTTGTGGAGGGACGAGCAGTACTTC; CDR3 protein: CASSLWRDEQYF
V gene: TRBV5-1; J gene: TRBJ2-3; clone size: .; D gene: .; CDR3 DNA: TGCGCCAGCAGCTTTCGGCTCAAGGCCGGGGGCCCAGATACGCAGTATTTT; CDR3 protein: CASSFRLKAGGPDTQYF
V gene: TRBV6-5; J gene: TRBJ1-1; clone size: .; D gene: TRBD1; CDR3 DNA: TGTGCCAGCAGTTACGGGGACAGGGGGAACACTGAAGCTTTCTTT; CDR3 protein: CASSYGDRGNTEAFF
V gene: TRBV29-1; J gene: TRBJ2-1; clone size: .; D gene: .; CDR3 DNA: TGCAGCGTTGACTATGACAGGAGCTCCTACAATGAGCAGTTCTTC; CDR3 protein: CSVDYDRSSYNEQFF
V gene: TRBV6-4; J gene: TRBJ1-1; clone size: .; D gene: .; CDR3 DNA: TGTGCCAGCAGTGAACAGGAGAACACTGAAGCTTTCTTT; CDR3 protein: CASSEQENTEAFF
V gene: TRBV5-5; J gene: TRBJ1-4; clone size: .; D gene: .; CDR3 DNA: TGTGCCAGCAGCTTGGAACGGACAAATGAAAAACTGTTTTTT; CDR3 protein: CASSLERTNEKLFF
V gene: TRBV27; J gene: TRBJ1-5; clone size: .; D gene: .; CDR3 DNA: TGTGCCAGCAGCCGACAGGAGGGGCAGCCCCAGCATTTT; CDR3 protein: CASSRQEGQPQHF
V gene: TRBV19; J gene: TRBJ1-4; clone size: .; D gene: .; CDR3 DNA: TGTGCCAGTAGTATGGTTGATGGCAGAGAAGGGGGACGTAATGAAAAACTGTTTTTT; CDR3 protein: CASSMVDGREGGRNEKLFF
V gene: TRBV19; J gene: TRBJ2-7; clone size: .; D gene: .; CDR3 DNA: TGTGCCAGTAGTATAGGTGGGGGCACGGCTTACGAGCAGTACTTC; CDR3 protein: CASSIGGGTAYEQYF